The sequence of this TCR beta chain was determined in a study of cytomegalovirus exposure and HLA in healthy donors. PCR employed 60 Vbeta and 13 Jbeta primers. Assay used: immunoSEQ multiplex PCR; TCRdb lists only in-frame clones, some missing. Of around 170,000 clones listed, around three quarters are singletons. The CDR3 runs 14 residues. With 0 bases removed from V and 4 bases from J, the gap between germline ends came to 10 bases. Germline CDR1 is SGHRS and CDR2 is YFSETQ. This chain uses TRBV5-1 with TRBJ1-1; the D gene is possibly TRBD1 (5 bases). This clonotype originated in a man aged 40-50 years in good health and CMV-seronegative. The sample taken for sequencing was PBMCs. The CDR3 nucleotides read TGCGCCAGCAGCTTGGCTGACGGGGGCACTGAAGCTTTCTTT. It encodes CASSLADGGTEAFF.